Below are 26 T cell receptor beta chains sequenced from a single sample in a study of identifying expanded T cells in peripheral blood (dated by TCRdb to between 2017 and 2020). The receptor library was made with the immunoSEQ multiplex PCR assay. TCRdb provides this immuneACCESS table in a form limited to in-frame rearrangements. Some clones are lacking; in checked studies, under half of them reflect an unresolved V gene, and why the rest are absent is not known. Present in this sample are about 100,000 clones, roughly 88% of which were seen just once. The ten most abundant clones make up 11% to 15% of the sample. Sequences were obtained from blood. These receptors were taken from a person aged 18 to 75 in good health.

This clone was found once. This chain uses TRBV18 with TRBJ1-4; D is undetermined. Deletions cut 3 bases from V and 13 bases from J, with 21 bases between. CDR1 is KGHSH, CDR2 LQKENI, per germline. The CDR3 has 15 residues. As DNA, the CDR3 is TGTGCCAGCTCACCCCGGGAGTTGGGGATGAGCTCACTGTTTTTT. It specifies CASSPRELGMSSLFF.

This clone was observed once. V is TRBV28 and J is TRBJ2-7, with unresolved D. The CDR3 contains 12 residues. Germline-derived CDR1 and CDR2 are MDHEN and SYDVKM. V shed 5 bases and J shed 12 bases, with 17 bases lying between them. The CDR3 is CASSLPRSTLYF. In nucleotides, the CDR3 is TGTGCCAGCAGTCTACCCCGGAGTACGTTGTACTTC.

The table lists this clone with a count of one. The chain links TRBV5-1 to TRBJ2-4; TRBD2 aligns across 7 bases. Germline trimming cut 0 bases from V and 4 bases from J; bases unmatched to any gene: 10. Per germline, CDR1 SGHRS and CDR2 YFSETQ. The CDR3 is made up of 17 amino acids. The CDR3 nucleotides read TGCGCCAGCAGCTTGGTCCCTTTAGCGGGCCCAAAAAACATTCAGTACTTC. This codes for CASSLVPLAGPKNIQYF.

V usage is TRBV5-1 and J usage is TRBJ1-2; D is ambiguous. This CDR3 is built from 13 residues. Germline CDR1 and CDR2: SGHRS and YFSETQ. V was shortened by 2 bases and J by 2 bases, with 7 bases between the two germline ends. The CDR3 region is CASSLDENYGYTF. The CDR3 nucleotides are TGCGCCAGCAGCTTAGACGAAAACTATGGCTACACCTTC.

The CDR3 reads CASSYNWVHTGELFF. The DNA for the CDR3 is TGTGCCAGCAGTTACAATTGGGTACACACCGGGGAGCTGTTTTTT. The chain links TRBV6-5 to TRBJ2-2; D not resolved. Germline V CDR1 and CDR2: MNHEY, SVGAGI. V lost 2 bases and J lost 3, with 10 bases in between. The CDR3 has 15 amino acids.

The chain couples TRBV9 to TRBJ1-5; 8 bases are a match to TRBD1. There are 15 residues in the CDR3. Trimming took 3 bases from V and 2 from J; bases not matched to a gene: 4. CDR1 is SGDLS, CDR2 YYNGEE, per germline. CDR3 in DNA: TGTGCCAGCAGCGCAGGGGGCGCACGCAATCAGCCCCAGCATTTT. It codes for CASSAGGARNQPQHF.

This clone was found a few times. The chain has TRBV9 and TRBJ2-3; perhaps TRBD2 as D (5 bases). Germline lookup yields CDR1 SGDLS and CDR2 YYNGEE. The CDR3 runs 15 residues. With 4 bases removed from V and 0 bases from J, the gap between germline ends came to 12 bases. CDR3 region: CASSNSGTSTDTQYF. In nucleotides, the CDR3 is TGTGCCAGCAGCAACAGCGGAACTAGCACAGATACGCAGTATTTT.

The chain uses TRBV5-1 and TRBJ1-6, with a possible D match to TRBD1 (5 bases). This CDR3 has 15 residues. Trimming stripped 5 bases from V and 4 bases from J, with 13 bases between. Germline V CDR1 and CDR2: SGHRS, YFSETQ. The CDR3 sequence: CASRVTGGYNSPLHF. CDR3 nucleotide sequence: TGCGCCAGCAGAGTGACGGGGGGGTATAATTCACCCCTCCACTTT. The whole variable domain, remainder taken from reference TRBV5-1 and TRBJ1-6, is KAGVTQTPRYLIKTRGQQVTLSCSPISGHRSVSWYQQTPGQGLQFLFEYFSETQRNKGNFPGRFSGRQFSNSRSEMNVSTLELGDSALYLCASRVTGGYNSPLHFGNGTRLTVT.

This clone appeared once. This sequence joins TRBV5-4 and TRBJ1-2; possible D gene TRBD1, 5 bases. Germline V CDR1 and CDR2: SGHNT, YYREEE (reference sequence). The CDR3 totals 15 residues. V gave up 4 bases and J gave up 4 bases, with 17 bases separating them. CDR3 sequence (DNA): TGTGCCAGCAGCCGAGACAGTCGGAGGCCCTATGGCTACACCTTC. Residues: CASSRDSRRPYGYTF.

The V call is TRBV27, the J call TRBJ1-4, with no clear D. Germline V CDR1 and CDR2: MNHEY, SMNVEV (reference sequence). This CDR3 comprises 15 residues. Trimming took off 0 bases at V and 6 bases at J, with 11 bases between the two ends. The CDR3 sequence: CASSLSFRAHEKLFF. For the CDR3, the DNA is TGTGCCAGCAGTTTATCGTTCAGAGCTCATGAAAAACTGTTTTTT.

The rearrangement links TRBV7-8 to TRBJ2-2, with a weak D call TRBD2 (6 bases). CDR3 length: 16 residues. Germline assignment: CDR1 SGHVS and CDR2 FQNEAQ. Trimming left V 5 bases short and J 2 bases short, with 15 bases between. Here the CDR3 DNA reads TGTGCCAGCAGCCCCGCGGGGCTTAGAAACACCGGGGAGCTGTTTTTT. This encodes CASSPAGLRNTGELFF. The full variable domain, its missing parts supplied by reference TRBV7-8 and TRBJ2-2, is GAGVSQSPRYKVAKRGQDVALRCDPISGHVSLFWYQQALGQGPEFLTYFQNEAQLDKSGLPSDRFFAERPEGSVSTLKIQRTQQEDSAVYLCASSPAGLRNTGELFFGEGSRLTVL.

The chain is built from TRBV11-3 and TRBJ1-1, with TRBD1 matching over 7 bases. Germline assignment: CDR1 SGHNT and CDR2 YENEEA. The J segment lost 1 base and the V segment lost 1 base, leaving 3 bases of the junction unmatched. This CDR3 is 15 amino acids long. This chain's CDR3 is CASSLGDRRNTEAFF. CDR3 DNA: TGTGCCAGCAGCTTAGGGGACAGAAGGAACACTGAAGCTTTCTTT.

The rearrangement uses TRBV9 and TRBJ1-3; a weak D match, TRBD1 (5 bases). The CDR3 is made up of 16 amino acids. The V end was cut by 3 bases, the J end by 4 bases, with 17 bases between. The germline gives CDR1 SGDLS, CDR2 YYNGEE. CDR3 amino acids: CASSALGGDGGNTIYF. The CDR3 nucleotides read TGTGCCAGCAGCGCACTCGGAGGGGACGGCGGAAACACCATATATTTT.

The CDR3 DNA reads TGTGCCAGCAGCCAAGAGGAGTACTCACCCCTCCACTTT. Protein sequence: CASSQEEYSPLHF. J is TRBJ1-6 and V is TRBV14, with no clear D. The CDR3 is made up of 13 amino acids. Looked up from germline, CDR1 is SGHDN and CDR2 is FVKESK. V lost 0 bases and J lost 10, with 7 bases in between.

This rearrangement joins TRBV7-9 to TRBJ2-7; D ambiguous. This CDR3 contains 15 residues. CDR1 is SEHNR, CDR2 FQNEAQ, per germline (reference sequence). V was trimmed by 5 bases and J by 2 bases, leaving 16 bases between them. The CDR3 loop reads CASSPSPGRAYEQYF. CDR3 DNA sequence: TGTGCCAGCAGCCCATCTCCCGGCAGAGCCTACGAGCAGTACTTC.

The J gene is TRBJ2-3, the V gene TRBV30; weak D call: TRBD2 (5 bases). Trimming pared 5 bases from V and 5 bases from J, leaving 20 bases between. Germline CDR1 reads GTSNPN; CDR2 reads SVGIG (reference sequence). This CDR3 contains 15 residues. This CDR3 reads CAWSQTTAVRDTQYF. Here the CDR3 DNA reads TGTGCCTGGTCCCAGACTACGGCGGTAAGAGATACGCAGTATTTT.

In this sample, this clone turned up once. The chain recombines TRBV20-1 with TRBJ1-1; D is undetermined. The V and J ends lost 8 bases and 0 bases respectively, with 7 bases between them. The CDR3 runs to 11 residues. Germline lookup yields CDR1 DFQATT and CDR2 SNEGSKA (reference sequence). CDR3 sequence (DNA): TGCAGTTCGTACATGAACACTGAAGCTTTCTTT. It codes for CSSYMNTEAFF.

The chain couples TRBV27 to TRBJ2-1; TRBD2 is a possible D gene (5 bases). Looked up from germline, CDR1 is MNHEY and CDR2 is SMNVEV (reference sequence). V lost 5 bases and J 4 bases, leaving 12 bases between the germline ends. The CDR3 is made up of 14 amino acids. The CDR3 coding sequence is TGTGCCAGCAGTGAGGTAACTAGGTACAATGAGCAGTTCTTC. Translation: CASSEVTRYNEQFF.

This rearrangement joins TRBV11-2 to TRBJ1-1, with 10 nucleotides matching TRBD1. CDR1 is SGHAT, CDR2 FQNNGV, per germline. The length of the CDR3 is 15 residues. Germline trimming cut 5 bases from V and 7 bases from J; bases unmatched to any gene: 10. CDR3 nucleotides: TGTGCCAGCAGCCCAGGGGACAGGGGTCGGGGTGAAGCTTTCTTT. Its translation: CASSPGDRGRGEAFF.

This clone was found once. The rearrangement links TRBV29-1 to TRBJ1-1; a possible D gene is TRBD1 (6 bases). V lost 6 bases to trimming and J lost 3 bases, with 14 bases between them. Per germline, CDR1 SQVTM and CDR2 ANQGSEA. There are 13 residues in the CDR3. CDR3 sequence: CSVLQGGDTEAFF. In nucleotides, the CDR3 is TGCAGCGTGCTACAGGGTGGGGACACTGAAGCTTTCTTT.

CDR3 loop: CASSPGQGVNEQYF. The DNA of the CDR3 is TGTGCCAGCTCACCGGGCCAGGGCGTCAACGAGCAGTACTTC. This chain links TRBV18 with TRBJ2-7; possible D gene TRBD1, 5 bases. Germline assignment: CDR1 KGHSH and CDR2 LQKENI. Trimming stripped 3 bases from V and 5 bases from J, with 14 bases between. The CDR3 loop spans 14 amino acids.

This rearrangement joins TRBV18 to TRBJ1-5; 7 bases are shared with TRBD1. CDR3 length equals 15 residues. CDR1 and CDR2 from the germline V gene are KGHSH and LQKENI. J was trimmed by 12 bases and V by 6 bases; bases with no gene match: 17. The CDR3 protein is CASSPGTAGQKIQHF. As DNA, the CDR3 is TGTGCCAGCTCCCCCGGGACAGCCGGTCAAAAGATCCAGCATTTT.

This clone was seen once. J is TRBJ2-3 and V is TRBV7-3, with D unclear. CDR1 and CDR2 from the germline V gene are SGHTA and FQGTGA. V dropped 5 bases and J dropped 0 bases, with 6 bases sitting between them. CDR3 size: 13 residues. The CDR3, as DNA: TGTGCCAGCAGCGACCGCAGCACAGATACGCAGTATTTT. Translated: CASSDRSTDTQYF.

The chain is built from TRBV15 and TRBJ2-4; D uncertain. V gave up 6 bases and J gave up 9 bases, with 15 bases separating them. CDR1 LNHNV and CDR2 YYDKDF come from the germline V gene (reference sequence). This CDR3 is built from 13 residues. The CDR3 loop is CATSLELMGIQYF. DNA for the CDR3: TGTGCCACCAGTCTCGAACTTATGGGCATTCAGTACTTC.

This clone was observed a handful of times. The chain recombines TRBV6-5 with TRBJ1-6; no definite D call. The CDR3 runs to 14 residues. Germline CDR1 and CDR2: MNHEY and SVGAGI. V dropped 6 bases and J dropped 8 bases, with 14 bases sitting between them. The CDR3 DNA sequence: TGTGCCAGCAGCCAGGCGTCGGAAGATTCACCCCTCCACTTT. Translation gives CASSQASEDSPLHF.

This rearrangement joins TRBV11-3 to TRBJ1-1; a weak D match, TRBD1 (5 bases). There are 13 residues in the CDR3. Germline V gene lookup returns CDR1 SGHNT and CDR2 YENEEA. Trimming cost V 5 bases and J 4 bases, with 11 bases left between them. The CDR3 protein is CASSTRQGTEAFF. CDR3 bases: TGTGCCAGCAGCACCCGCCAGGGCACTGAAGCTTTCTTT. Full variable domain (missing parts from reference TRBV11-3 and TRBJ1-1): EAGVVQSPRYKIIEKKQPVAFWCNPISGHNTLYWYLQNLGQGPELLIRYENEEAVDDSQLPKDRFSAERLKGVDSTLKIQPAELGDSAVYLCASSTRQGTEAFFGQGTRLTVV.